The entry below gives a single TCR beta chain sequence along with its context. Its antigen target is currently unknown. Base qualities were left out, and no much larger clone turns up one base away. These data originate in a study of blood T cell repertoires in COVID-19 (dated by TCRdb to between 2020 and 2021). Turning to the overall study: Samples from collaborators originated in the United States, Italy and Spain and spanned both the acute and convalescent phases of COVID-19. HLA class I and class II types, where available, came from metadata supplied by the sample provider rather than from assay-based typing. The prospective study material was composed of cDNA or gDNA derived from T cells, B-cell-depleted T cells, or PBMCs. Samples came from the ongoing ImmuneRACE study (first 160 participants) plus 1,254 subjects from 6 global collaborators. The repertoires were released in a freely available public database intended as a resource for research on the immune response to SARS-CoV-2. The sample metadata nearly always contained a de-identified subject ID, COVID-19 status, age in years and sex. The dataset comprised deeply sampled blood TCRbeta repertoires from subjects exposed to, actively infected with, or recovered from COVID-19.

Whole blood was collected in K2EDTA tubes by collaborating institutions according to the institutions' own protocols. Collaborator samples were shipped for TCRbeta analysis as frozen whole blood, isolated PBMCs, or DNA extracted from either sample type. TCRbeta CDR3 regions were amplified from genomic DNA using the immunoSEQ Assay, a bias-controlled multiplex PCR. The paper's data handling went like this. The number of nucleated cells in each sample was estimated from the amplification of reference gene primers within the assay. To quantify the absolute abundance of each unique TCRbeta CDR3 rearrangement, sequence reads were collapsed and filtered. For each sample, productive Simpson clonality was calculated by taking the square root of Simpson's diversity index across productive rearrangements. TCRdb re-hosts the immuneACCESS table, in-frame sequences only. Its copies lack some clones; in the studies checked, an unresolved V gene accounts for under half of them, and the cause for the rest is not known. V, J and clone size derive from that table, while D and trimming were established from the DNA sequence. The sample profile shows about 150,000 clones; about 84% of them were found once. 10% to 15% of the sample is taken by the ten largest.

Trimming removed 4 bases from V and 4 bases from J; the gene matches leave 19 bases unexplained. The CDR3 starts with the cysteine, ends with the phenylalanine, and has 18 residues. The sequence is cut down to CDR3 DNA, 54 bases in frame from base 1. According to the germline V gene (reference sequence), CDR1 reads MNHEY and CDR2 reads SMNVEV. Summary of the overall study and its limitations: How much clinical and demographic metadata was included differed by source and by participant, and the metadata was provided uncurated.

Sequencing was carried out using peripheral blood. The origin of this receptor is a man aged 55-75 years with active or convalescent COVID-19. Recombination linked TRBV27 to TRBJ2-7, and TRBD2 aligns with 7 junction nucleotides. This receptor has the CDR3 CASSSGLTRGLPIYEQYF. Here is the DNA: TGTGCCAGCAGTTCGGGACTAACCCGGGGACTACCCATTTACGAGCAGTACTTC.